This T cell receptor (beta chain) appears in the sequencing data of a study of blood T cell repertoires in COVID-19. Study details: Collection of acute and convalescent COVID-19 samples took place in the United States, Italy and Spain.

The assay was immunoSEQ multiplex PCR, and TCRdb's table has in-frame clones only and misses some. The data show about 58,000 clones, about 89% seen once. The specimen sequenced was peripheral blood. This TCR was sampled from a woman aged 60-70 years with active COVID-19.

Written as DNA, the CDR3 is TGTGCCAGCAGCTTGTACAGGGGAGTTGGCTACACCTTC. It yields the protein CASSLYRGVGYTF. The chain joins TRBV7-9 to TRBJ1-2; 7 nucleotides line up with TRBD1. This CDR3 spans 13 amino acids. Germline V gene sequence: CDR1 SEHNR, CDR2 FQNEAQ (reference sequence). J was trimmed by 7 bases and V by 3 bases; bases with no gene match: 5.